This T cell receptor (beta chain) came from a study of neurological immune-mediated disorders (dated by TCRdb to between 2019 and 2020). For context, the study as a whole: Peripheral blood TCR-beta repertoires from HTLV-I-associated myelopathy (HAM/TSP) patients, multiple sclerosis patients and healthy controls were compared by UMI-based sequencing. The 95 to 120 TCR-beta libraries covered PBMC samples along with longitudinal samples, technical triplicates, and paired sorted CD4+ and CD8+ T-cell subsets. Technical triplicate libraries were sequenced so that the variability in frequency of each individual clone could be precisely calculated. The cohort comprised roughly 69 subjects: approximately 15 HAM/TSP patients, approximately 34 multiple sclerosis patients and 20 healthy controls. Beyond this particular receptor, the publication reports: No identical CDR3 amino acid sequences were found to be shared among expanded clones across subjects, suggesting that TCR-beta repertoires were private in all groups. TCR clonal expansion was highest in HAM/TSP patients and lowest in MS patients, with MS patients falling below even healthy controls.

cDNA synthesis used template-switch 5'RACE with a primer carrying a 10-nucleotide random unique molecular identifier tagging each TCR transcript. Each sequencing run produced over 160 million TCR-beta sequences covering 15-18 subjects. The RNeasy kit was used to extract total RNA. The KAPA Real-time Library Amplification kit was used to amplify TCR-beta VDJ regions with primers for the TCR constant region and the 5'RACE anchor. Sample indexes and Illumina adaptors were added in a first PCR, after which library yield was increased in a second PCR. After Ampure bead purification, the roughly 650 bp TCR product was size-selected on a 2% E-gel SizeSelection system. Before pooling, library quality was checked on a Bioanalyzer, concentration was measured with Qubit, and libraries were quantified with the Kapa Library Quantification kit. An Illumina HiSeq 2500 was used to sequence the libraries paired-end at 2 x 150 bp. To increase sequence diversity, about 23-30% phiX was spiked into each library pool. Per the source publication's procedure: Quality-filtered reads were processed with the UMI-based MiGEC pipeline, which removed over 75% of raw TCR sequences during error correction. VDJ genes were aligned to IMGT germline references, and clonotypes were defined by unique CDR3 amino acid sequence plus V-J genes. Clonal expansion, Shannon diversity, and CDR3 relatedness (CalcPairwiseDistances, ClusterSamples) were evaluated with VDJtools, and phylogenetic trees were built with CLCbio workbench. A clone was classed as expanded if it had 8 or more unique UMIs, a cutoff based on coefficient-of-variation modelling across technical triplicates. TCRdb reprocessed the public reads (quality trimming at Q25 with fastp, clone calling with MiXCR) and kept in-frame beta chains. Each entry is one CDR3 protein sequence, shown with its most common DNA and genes. The V and J calls shown here were made by TCRdb, not taken from the authors' results. In this sample the table shows tens of thousands of distinct CDR3 sequences, around 24% of which occur a single time. Clones ranked in the top ten supply around 4.5% of the sample.

From cysteine to phenylalanine, the CDR3 is 15 amino acids long. Only the CDR3 DNA is retained, 45 bases long and in frame from the first base. The germline V gene (reference sequence) sets CDR1 to SEHNR and CDR2 to FQNEAQ. Germline trimming: 8 bases from V, 5 bases from J; junction bases outside gene matches: 14. This clonotype is regarded as medium-sized (0.01 to 0.1%). Its antigen is unknown. No much larger clone exists at a distance of one base, and base qualities are not known. Explained via the paper, the time point label denotes: technical triplicate 2. Libraries from unsorted PBMCs were made from 2 million PBMCs kept in RNAlater at -80 degrees C until RNA extraction. Peripheral blood was subjected to Ficoll-Hypaque density gradient centrifugation to isolate PBMCs, which were then cryopreserved in liquid nitrogen.

This sequence was found in a man aged 55 to 70 with HTLV-1-associated myelopathy (HAM/TSP). Recombination joined TRBV7-9 with TRBJ1-2, and 7 junction bases match TRBD1. Input material: PBMCs. The CDR3 protein is CASSELGTVDYGYTF. The nucleotide sequence is TGTGCCAGCTCCGAATTGGGGACAGTTGATTATGGCTACACCTTC.